A selection of T cell receptor beta chains follows, all from one sample in a study of early T cells in non-severe SARS-CoV-2 infection. TCRdb re-called the 5' RACE reads through MiXCR, storing one row per CDR3 protein. This sample carries tens of thousands of distinct CDR3 sequences, more than 10% of them seen once, and the ten largest clones take around 4%. Sequencing input: whole blood. Receptors originate from an adult who was a healthcare worker with PCR-confirmed SARS-CoV-2 infection or an uninfected control (not recorded which). CDR3s include the opening cysteine and the closing phenylalanine or tryptophan. The D gene is left open where the match is weak. For some rows the clone size is stated as once, few or many, or as a class when expanded; others skip it.

CDR3 DNA: TGTGCCAGCAGCTACCTACAGGGGCCGAATAGAGATACGCAGTATTTT
CDR3 protein: CASSYLQGPNRDTQYF
clone size: few
V gene: TRBV7-2
D gene: TRBD1
CDR3 length: 16
J gene: TRBJ2-3

CDR3 DNA: TGTGCCAGCAGTTTCCCGGCAGCTTATGGCTACACCTTC
CDR3 protein: CASSFPAAYGYTF
clone size: .
V gene: TRBV28
D gene: .
CDR3 length: 13
J gene: TRBJ1-2

CDR3 DNA: TGTGCCTGGAGTGACAGAGGAACAGGACCTCTTGGCTACACCTTC
CDR3 protein: CAWSDRGTGPLGYTF
clone size: .
V gene: TRBV30
D gene: .
CDR3 length: 15
J gene: TRBJ1-2

CDR3 DNA: TGTGCCAGCAGCTCCGGACTAGCGGGACTAGGTCACGAGCAGTACTTC
CDR3 protein: CASSSGLAGLGHEQYF
clone size: few
V gene: TRBV7-6
D gene: TRBD2
CDR3 length: 16
J gene: TRBJ2-7

CDR3 DNA: TGTGCCAGCAGCAGGAGAGATCTAGAAGGTACGCAGTATTTT
CDR3 protein: CASSRRDLEGTQYF
clone size: .
V gene: TRBV21-1
D gene: .
CDR3 length: 14
J gene: TRBJ2-3

CDR3 DNA: TGTGCCAGCAGTTGGACTAGCGGGAGGCGGGTCACCGGGGAGCTGTTTTTT
CDR3 protein: CASSWTSGRRVTGELFF
clone size: few
V gene: TRBV28
D gene: TRBD2
CDR3 length: 17
J gene: TRBJ2-2

CDR3 DNA: TGTGCCAGCAGTTTACGGGGGAGAGGGACCTACGAGCAGTACTTC
CDR3 protein: CASSLRGRGTYEQYF
clone size: few
V gene: TRBV12-3/TRBV12-4
D gene: .
CDR3 length: 15
J gene: TRBJ2-7

CDR3 DNA: TGTGCCAGCTTAAGTGACTTAGCGGGGTACAATGAGCAGTTCTTC
CDR3 protein: CASLSDLAGYNEQFF
clone size: many
V gene: TRBV7-8
D gene: TRBD2
CDR3 length: 15
J gene: TRBJ2-1

CDR3 DNA: TGTGCCAGCAGCAGCCGGGCCACCATATATTTT
CDR3 protein: CASSSRATIYF
clone size: .
V gene: TRBV28
D gene: .
CDR3 length: 11
J gene: TRBJ1-3

CDR3 DNA: TGCAGCGTGTCCACAGGCGGGGCCGAAGCTTTCTTT
CDR3 protein: CSVSTGGAEAFF
clone size: many
V gene: TRBV29-1
D gene: .
CDR3 length: 12
J gene: TRBJ1-1

CDR3 DNA: TGTGCCAGCAGCAAGGGACAGGGTTCTTACGAGCAGTACTTC
CDR3 protein: CASSKGQGSYEQYF
clone size: .
V gene: TRBV7-9
D gene: TRBD1
CDR3 length: 14
J gene: TRBJ2-7

CDR3 DNA: TGTGCCAGCAGTGAAGTCGGGAGAGATACGCAGTATTTT
CDR3 protein: CASSEVGRDTQYF
clone size: many
V gene: TRBV2
D gene: .
CDR3 length: 13
J gene: TRBJ2-3

CDR3 DNA: TGCGCCAGCAGAAGGGAATATAATGAAAAACTGTTTTTT
CDR3 protein: CASRREYNEKLFF
clone size: .
V gene: TRBV5-1
D gene: .
CDR3 length: 13
J gene: TRBJ1-4

CDR3 DNA: TGCAGTGCTACCCGGCTTAAGGACTCCTGGAACGAGCAGTACTTC
CDR3 protein: CSATRLKDSWNEQYF
clone size: .
V gene: TRBV20-1
D gene: .
CDR3 length: 15
J gene: TRBJ2-7

CDR3 DNA: TGTGCCAGCAGCTTCCGGGTTGGTTCAGATACGCAGTATTTT
CDR3 protein: CASSFRVGSDTQYF
clone size: many
V gene: TRBV7-2
D gene: .
CDR3 length: 14
J gene: TRBJ2-3

CDR3 DNA: TGTGCCATCAGTGAAGTCAGGGTGGAAAAACTGTTTTTT
CDR3 protein: CAISEVRVEKLFF
clone size: many
V gene: TRBV10-3
D gene: .
CDR3 length: 13
J gene: TRBJ1-4

CDR3 DNA: TGTGCCAGCAGTTCCCGGGACAGGGGGCTGAGTATGGATGGCTACACCTTC
CDR3 protein: CASSSRDRGLSMDGYTF
clone size: many
V gene: TRBV6-6
D gene: TRBD1
CDR3 length: 17
J gene: TRBJ1-2

CDR3 DNA: TGTGCCAGCTCGTCCCTGAACCAGCGGGGGGCCTACGAGCAGTACTTC
CDR3 protein: CASSSLNQRGAYEQYF
clone size: .
V gene: TRBV18
D gene: TRBD2
CDR3 length: 16
J gene: TRBJ2-7

CDR3 DNA: TGTGCCAGCAGTTTCGATTATCAGCCCCAGCATTTT
CDR3 protein: CASSFDYQPQHF
clone size: many
V gene: TRBV27
D gene: .
CDR3 length: 12
J gene: TRBJ1-5

CDR3 DNA: TGCAGTGCTAGAGAAGACCGCTACACTGAAGCTTTCTTT
CDR3 protein: CSAREDRYTEAFF
clone size: many
V gene: TRBV20-1
D gene: .
CDR3 length: 13
J gene: TRBJ1-1

CDR3 DNA: TGCAGTGCTAGGACTAGCGGTTTAGCCAAAAACATTCAGTACTTC
CDR3 protein: CSARTSGLAKNIQYF
clone size: many
V gene: TRBV20-1
D gene: TRBD2
CDR3 length: 15
J gene: TRBJ2-4

CDR3 DNA: TGTGCCAGCAGTTACGCAGGGTCAGCCTACGAGCAGTACTTC
CDR3 protein: CASSYAGSAYEQYF
clone size: .
V gene: TRBV6-6
D gene: .
CDR3 length: 14
J gene: TRBJ2-7

CDR3 DNA: TGCAGTGCTAGATCAGGACTAGCGGGAGCCAATGAGCAGTTCTTC
CDR3 protein: CSARSGLAGANEQFF
clone size: few
V gene: TRBV20-1
D gene: TRBD2
CDR3 length: 15
J gene: TRBJ2-1

CDR3 DNA: TGTGCCAGCAGCCCGGGAGGTGCGGGAGTAGATGAGCAGTTCTTC
CDR3 protein: CASSPGGAGVDEQFF
clone size: few
V gene: TRBV3-1
D gene: TRBD2
CDR3 length: 15
J gene: TRBJ2-1

CDR3 DNA: TGCGCCAGCAGCCTGGGACAGGCTGCTAACTATGGCTACACCTTC
CDR3 protein: CASSLGQAANYGYTF
clone size: few
V gene: TRBV5-1
D gene: TRBD1
CDR3 length: 15
J gene: TRBJ1-2

CDR3 DNA: TGTGCCAGCAGTCCAGGGGAGTCGAACACTGAAGCTTTCTTT
CDR3 protein: CASSPGESNTEAFF
clone size: .
V gene: TRBV28
D gene: .
CDR3 length: 14
J gene: TRBJ1-1

CDR3 DNA: TGTGCCAGCAGCCAAAGGGGACTAGCGGAACGTAATGAGCAGTTCTTC
CDR3 protein: CASSQRGLAERNEQFF
clone size: many
V gene: TRBV3-1
D gene: TRBD2
CDR3 length: 16
J gene: TRBJ2-1

CDR3 DNA: TGTGCCAGCAGTTTAACCCGAGAGCAGTACTTC
CDR3 protein: CASSLTREQYF
clone size: few
V gene: TRBV28
D gene: .
CDR3 length: 11
J gene: TRBJ2-7

CDR3 DNA: TGTGCCAGCAGTCCTAGACAGGGGGCCTCACCCCTCCACTTT
CDR3 protein: CASSPRQGASPLHF
clone size: many
V gene: TRBV12-3/TRBV12-4
D gene: TRBD1
CDR3 length: 14
J gene: TRBJ1-6

CDR3 DNA: TGTGCCAGCAGCCCCGGGGTAGCGGGAATCTACGAGCAGTACTTC
CDR3 protein: CASSPGVAGIYEQYF
clone size: .
V gene: TRBV11-2
D gene: TRBD2
CDR3 length: 15
J gene: TRBJ2-7

CDR3 DNA: TGCAGCGTCCGGGACAGGGTCCATCAGCCCCAGCATTTT
CDR3 protein: CSVRDRVHQPQHF
clone size: many
V gene: TRBV29-1
D gene: TRBD1
CDR3 length: 13
J gene: TRBJ1-5

CDR3 DNA: TGTGCCAGCAGCCAAGGCCGGGGGTCAGGCAACTATGGCTACACCTTC
CDR3 protein: CASSQGRGSGNYGYTF
clone size: .
V gene: TRBV6-5
D gene: .
CDR3 length: 16
J gene: TRBJ1-2

CDR3 DNA: TGTGCCAGCAGTTACGATGGGGCAAGGAACGGCTACACCTTC
CDR3 protein: CASSYDGARNGYTF
clone size: many
V gene: TRBV6-5
D gene: .
CDR3 length: 14
J gene: TRBJ1-2

CDR3 DNA: TGTGCCACCGCGGACAGGGAACAAGAGACCCAGTACTTC
CDR3 protein: CATADREQETQYF
clone size: few
V gene: TRBV27
D gene: TRBD1
CDR3 length: 13
J gene: TRBJ2-5

CDR3 DNA: TGTGCCAGCAGCCTTGGATCGCGGTGGGATGAGCAGTTCTTC
CDR3 protein: CASSLGSRWDEQFF
clone size: .
V gene: TRBV11-3
D gene: .
CDR3 length: 14
J gene: TRBJ2-1

CDR3 DNA: TGTGCCAGCAGCACCCATGTGGGCCGAGGAGATACGCAGTATTTT
CDR3 protein: CASSTHVGRGDTQYF
clone size: .
V gene: TRBV11-1
D gene: .
CDR3 length: 15
J gene: TRBJ2-3

CDR3 DNA: TGCAGCGTTGATATGGGGGCTCTGGAGACCCAGTACTTC
CDR3 protein: CSVDMGALETQYF
clone size: .
V gene: TRBV29-1
D gene: .
CDR3 length: 13
J gene: TRBJ2-5

CDR3 DNA: TGTGCCAGCAGTGAGGCCCCCCAGGGCACTGAAGCTTTCTTT
CDR3 protein: CASSEAPQGTEAFF
clone size: .
V gene: TRBV2
D gene: .
CDR3 length: 14
J gene: TRBJ1-1

CDR3 DNA: TGTGCCAGCAGCCAAGGAGTACAGGGAATACCCCCCCATCAGACGCAGTATTTT
CDR3 protein: CASSQGVQGIPPHQTQYF
clone size: few
V gene: TRBV14
D gene: .
CDR3 length: 18
J gene: TRBJ2-3

CDR3 DNA: TGTGCCAGCAGCGGCAAGACAGGGGATTTGGAGACCCAGTACTTC
CDR3 protein: CASSGKTGDLETQYF
clone size: .
V gene: TRBV5-4
D gene: TRBD1
CDR3 length: 15
J gene: TRBJ2-5

CDR3 DNA: TGTGCCAGCAGCTCCGGGACAGCTTATAATTCACCCCTCCACTTT
CDR3 protein: CASSSGTAYNSPLHF
clone size: .
V gene: TRBV7-3
D gene: TRBD1
CDR3 length: 15
J gene: TRBJ1-6

CDR3 DNA: TGCAGCGTTGAAGATGGGGGGTACGAGCAGTACTTC
CDR3 protein: CSVEDGGYEQYF
clone size: once
V gene: TRBV29-1
D gene: .
CDR3 length: 12
J gene: TRBJ2-7

CDR3 DNA: TGCAGCGTGGGAAGGCTAGCGGGGACCCCCTACGAGCAGTACTTC
CDR3 protein: CSVGRLAGTPYEQYF
clone size: few
V gene: TRBV29-1
D gene: TRBD2
CDR3 length: 15
J gene: TRBJ2-7

CDR3 DNA: TGTGCCACCGGGGACGGGCCGAACACTGAAGCTTTCTTT
CDR3 protein: CATGDGPNTEAFF
clone size: .
V gene: TRBV24-1
D gene: .
CDR3 length: 13
J gene: TRBJ1-1

CDR3 DNA: TGTGCCTGGAGTGTACTGAGAGGGCTCAATTCACCCCTCCACTTT
CDR3 protein: CAWSVLRGLNSPLHF
clone size: .
V gene: TRBV30
D gene: .
CDR3 length: 15
J gene: TRBJ1-6

CDR3 DNA: TGTGCCAGCAGCCTAGGACTAGCGAGGGAAAATAAGCAGTTCTTC
CDR3 protein: CASSLGLARENKQFF
clone size: .
V gene: TRBV28
D gene: TRBD2
CDR3 length: 15
J gene: TRBJ2-1

CDR3 DNA: TGTGCCAGCAGCTCGAGCGGGAGTAGAACAGATACGCAGTATTTT
CDR3 protein: CASSSSGSRTDTQYF
clone size: few
V gene: TRBV7-7
D gene: TRBD2
CDR3 length: 15
J gene: TRBJ2-3

CDR3 DNA: TGCAGCGTTGTCCCAGGCGGGAACACTGAAGCTTTCTTT
CDR3 protein: CSVVPGGNTEAFF
clone size: .
V gene: TRBV29-1
D gene: .
CDR3 length: 13
J gene: TRBJ1-1

CDR3 DNA: TGTGCCAGCAGGTCGCCTGGGGAGCTGTTTTTT
CDR3 protein: CASRSPGELFF
clone size: .
V gene: TRBV7-9
D gene: .
CDR3 length: 11
J gene: TRBJ2-2

CDR3 DNA: TGCAGCGGCAGAAATAAAATACCCCCTGAAGCTTTCTTT
CDR3 protein: CSGRNKIPPEAFF
clone size: few
V gene: TRBV29-1
D gene: .
CDR3 length: 13
J gene: TRBJ1-1

CDR3 DNA: TGTGCCACCAGTGACGAGATTGGGAAACAGCATTTT
CDR3 protein: CATSDEIGKQHF
clone size: many
V gene: TRBV24-1
D gene: .
CDR3 length: 12
J gene: TRBJ1-5